Given below is one T cell receptor (beta chain) in context. The record originates from a study of blood T cell repertoires in COVID-19. Study as a whole: Samples taken during acute and convalescent COVID-19 were collected in the United States, Italy and Spain. In each case, the material was cDNA or gDNA derived from T cells, B-cell-depleted T cells, or PBMCs.

V lost 2 bases, J lost 7 bases, and 9 bases lay in between. Germline V gene data show CDR1 as MNHNY and CDR2 as SVGAGI (reference sequence). The CDR3 consists of 13 residues. As handled by the study authors: Quantification of nucleated cells was approximated via reference gene primer amplification. Generated by immunoSEQ multiplex PCR, the TCRdb table keeps only in-frame clones and is missing some. The D gene and trimming were derived from the DNA, and the V and J assignments and clone size from that table. The sample has fewer than 150,000 clones; 85% are singletons. The receptor was derived from a human donor in a cohort sampled during active COVID-19. The sequencing sample was made of peripheral blood. J is TRBJ2-4 and V is TRBV6-6; no reliable D call. CDR3 protein: CASSYLGTNIQYF. In nucleotides, the CDR3 is TGTGCCAGCAGTTACCTCGGTACCAACATTCAGTACTTC.